These 28 T cell receptor beta chains originate from one sample sequenced in a study of early T cells in non-severe SARS-CoV-2 infection. TCRdb passed the 5' RACE reads through MiXCR, listing each CDR3 protein once. Seen here are 65,000 to 95,000 distinct CDR3 sequences, approximately 9.1% observed once, and the top ten hold more than 4.5%. Sequencing was carried out using whole blood. The receptors were gathered from an adult who was a healthcare worker with PCR-confirmed SARS-CoV-2 infection or an uninfected control (not recorded which).

At least ten counts were recorded for this clonotype. The CDR3 does not end in the conserved phenylalanine or tryptophan, so this is likely a read error. The DNA is omitted, as the CDR3 cannot be located on it reliably, and the CDR3 follows TCRdb's listing. The chain is built from TRBV10-1 and TRBJ2-3; the table gives TRBD2 as D, unverified against the DNA. With termini counted, the CDR3 has 13 amino acids. Germline assignment: CDR1 WNHNN and CDR2 SYGVQD (reference sequence). The CDR3 loop reads CASSGAVWREGRL.

The J gene is TRBJ1-4, the V gene TRBV28, with D tentatively TRBD1 (5 bases). The germline V and J ends were trimmed by 7 bases and 7 bases, with 16 bases remaining between them. The CDR3 runs to 14 residues. Germline values: CDR1 MDHEN, CDR2 SYDVKM. CDR3 region: CASTPGTAGEKLFF. As DNA, the CDR3 is TGTGCCAGCACTCCGGGGACGGCGGGTGAAAAACTGTTTTTT.

The V call is TRBV28, the J call TRBJ1-2; D gene ambiguous. CDR1 is MDHEN and CDR2 is SYDVKM in the germline V gene. This CDR3 is 14 amino acids long. Trimming removed 7 bases from V and 7 bases from J, with 19 bases in between. CDR3: CASNNLPRVSGYTF. CDR3 coding DNA: TGTGCCAGCAACAACCTACCAAGGGTATCTGGCTACACCTTC.

This clonotype has ten or more counts. V usage is TRBV14 and J usage is TRBJ2-1, with 10 bases lining up with TRBD2. CDR3 length: 15 amino acids. Looked up from germline, CDR1 is SGHDN and CDR2 is FVKESK. The J segment lost 3 bases and the V segment lost 4 bases, leaving 3 bases of the junction unmatched. The CDR3 reads CASSPASGSYNEQFF. The CDR3, as DNA: TGTGCCAGCAGCCCCGCTAGCGGGAGCTACAATGAGCAGTTCTTC.

The chain joins TRBV20-1 to TRBJ1-3, with D maybe TRBD1 (6 bases). The CDR3 totals 14 residues. CDR1 is DFQATT and CDR2 is SNEGSKA in the germline V gene (reference sequence). Deletions cut 2 bases from V and 3 bases from J, with 11 bases between. The CDR3 bases are TGCAGTGCTAGAACAGGGAAGGGTGGAAACACCATATATTTT. Translated: CSARTGKGGNTIYF.

This clonotype showed up many times. V usage is TRBV12-3 or TRBV12-4 and J usage is TRBJ2-5; 7 nucleotides match TRBD2. The V and J ends lost 6 bases and 5 bases, in that order; junction bases with no gene match: 12. This CDR3 is built from 15 residues. The CDR3 nucleotides read TGTGCCAGCAGCCGAAGCGGGACCCTCGGGGAGACCCAGTACTTC. This translates into CASSRSGTLGETQYF.

V and J are TRBV29-1 and TRBJ2-1; 8 positions agree with TRBD2. CDR3 length: 12 amino acids. Germline V gene lookup returns CDR1 SQVTM and CDR2 ANQGSEA. V lost 4 bases and J lost 7; bases outside the gene matches: 3. The DNA of the CDR3 is TGCAGCGTTGTGGCGGGAGGTAATGAGCAGTTCTTC. Its translation: CSVVAGGNEQFF.

This clonotype was recorded many times. V and J are TRBV5-1 and TRBJ1-6; 8 bases line up with TRBD1. The CDR3 consists of 17 residues. CDR1 SGHRS and CDR2 YFSETQ come from the germline V gene. V gave up 0 bases and J gave up 4 bases; unmatched junction bases: 6. CDR3: CASSLGRGRGYNSPLHF. As DNA, the CDR3 is TGCGCCAGCAGCTTGGGCAGGGGGCGAGGATATAATTCACCCCTCCACTTT.

Of note for this clonotype: A single base separates this from a much larger clone, so it may be a read error. The rearrangement uses TRBV28 and TRBJ2-3; TRBD2 matches at 9 bases. This CDR3 is 16 amino acids long. The germline V gene encodes CDR1 MDHEN and CDR2 SYDVKM. The CDR3 region is CVSTTPLAGVADTQYF. In DNA, the CDR3 is TGTGTCAGCACCACACCCTTAGCGGGAGTGGCAGATACGCAGTATTTT.

This clonotype was observed a handful of times. The CDR3 loop reads CASSVGLSYNEQFF. The CDR3 nucleotides read TGTGCCAGCAGCGTCGGGCTGTCCTACAATGAGCAGTTCTTC. This chain joins TRBV9 and TRBJ2-1, with D unclear. Trimming stripped 2 bases from V and 1 base from J, with 7 bases between. CDR1 and CDR2 (germline): SGDLS, YYNGEE. The CDR3 contains 14 residues.

The J gene is TRBJ2-1, the V gene TRBV29-1, with D possibly TRBD1 on 5 matching bases. The CDR3 runs to 13 residues. Germline V CDR1 and CDR2: SQVTM, ANQGSEA. V was clipped by 8 bases and J by 9 bases, with 20 bases between them. The CDR3, as DNA: TGCAGCACTGACAGACAAGGTGTTGGTGAGCAGTTCTTC. Encoded protein: CSTDRQGVGEQFF.

The table lists this clonotype with many counts. The chain joins TRBV28 to TRBJ1-5, with D hard to call. Germline V lookup: CDR1 MDHEN, CDR2 SYDVKM. The ends were cut back, 6 bases at V and 2 bases at J, with 17 bases in the middle. This CDR3 is built from 16 residues. In DNA, the CDR3 is TGTGCCAGCAGGGTGGGAGGCCTTGCGGGCAATCAGCCCCAGCATTTT. Translated, it gives CASRVGGLAGNQPQHF.

This clonotype was picked up many times. The chain employs TRBV2 and TRBJ1-2, with D perhaps TRBD1 (5 bases). CDR1 and CDR2 (germline): SNHLY, FYNNEI. Trimming removed 3 bases at V and 8 bases at J, with 16 bases between. The CDR3 sequence is 14 residues long. CDR3 DNA sequence: TGTGCCAGCAGTGACAGGGACCCGCTGGGAGGCTACACCTTC. Protein sequence: CASSDRDPLGGYTF. The full variable domain, completed using reference TRBV2 and TRBJ1-2, is EPEVTQTPSHQVTQMGQEVILRCVPISNHLYFYWYRQILGQKVEFLVSFYNNEISEKSEIFDDQFSVERPDGSNFTLKIRSTKLEDSAMYFCASSDRDPLGGYTFGSGTRLTVV.

This clonotype was detected only a few times. The V gene is TRBV5-1, the J gene TRBJ2-2, with D tentatively TRBD2 (6 bases). Between the trimmed V and J ends, which lost 7 bases and 7 bases, there was a span of 20 bases. The CDR3 loop spans 15 amino acids. Germline lookup yields CDR1 SGHRS and CDR2 YFSETQ. The CDR3 here is CASSGTSSWGGELFF. For the CDR3, the DNA is TGCGCCAGCTCTGGGACTTCCTCTTGGGGCGGGGAGCTGTTTTTT.

This clonotype was seen at least ten times. The chain joins TRBV27 to TRBJ2-2; 8 nucleotides line up with TRBD2. Germline-derived CDR1 and CDR2 are MNHEY and SMNVEV (reference sequence). Losses at the gene ends were 6 bases for V and 3 bases for J; bases not matched to a gene: 6. This CDR3 contains 15 residues. The CDR3 DNA is TGTGCCAGCAGGGCTGCGGGACTAGACACCGGGGAGCTGTTTTTT. Its translation is CASRAAGLDTGELFF.

This chain joins TRBV20-1 and TRBJ2-7; D is unresolved. Germline values: CDR1 DFQATT, CDR2 SNEGSKA (reference sequence). V lost 4 bases, J lost 0 bases, and 13 bases lay in between. The CDR3 length is 14 residues. CDR3 in amino acids: CSAKVRRFSYEQYF. CDR3 coding DNA: TGCAGTGCTAAAGTGAGGAGATTCTCCTACGAGCAGTACTTC.

This clonotype was counted at least ten times. The V call is TRBV4-1, the J call TRBJ2-5; D unclear. The CDR3 contains 16 residues. CDR1 and CDR2 from the germline V gene are MGHRA and YSYEKL. Trimming pared 3 bases from V and 1 base from J, leaving 15 bases between. CDR3 nucleotide sequence: TGCGCCAGCAGCCATTCCCCCATGGTTATCCAAGAGACCCAGTACTTC. Amino acids: CASSHSPMVIQETQYF.

This clonotype came up many times. V and J are TRBV4-1 and TRBJ1-2; perhaps TRBD1 as D (5 bases). Trimming took off 0 bases at V and 0 bases at J, with 20 bases between the two ends. This CDR3 is built from 19 residues. Looked up from germline, CDR1 is MGHRA and CDR2 is YSYEKL. CDR3 protein: CASSQDTEGRRPTNYGYTF. DNA of the CDR3: TGCGCCAGCAGCCAAGATACGGAGGGGCGACGTCCGACTAACTATGGCTACACCTTC.

This clonotype was picked up many times. V and J are TRBV3-1 and TRBJ2-3; 10 bases map to TRBD2. Unmatched junction bases numbered 6, after V lost 4 bases and J lost 2 bases. The length of the CDR3 is 16 residues. From germline, CDR1 is LGHDT and CDR2 YNNKEL (reference sequence). The CDR3: CASSRLAGGTTDTQYF. The DNA of the CDR3 is TGTGCCAGCAGCCGTTTAGCGGGAGGTACCACAGATACGCAGTATTTT.

This clonotype was counted ten times or more. J is TRBJ2-7 and V is TRBV11-1; TRBD2 matches at 10 bases. V was pared by 5 bases and J by 1 base, with 8 bases of the junction left unmatched. Germline V gene lookup returns CDR1 SGHAT and CDR2 FQDESV (reference sequence). The CDR3 runs 16 residues. The CDR3 loop reads CASSQLWTSGSYEQYF. DNA of the CDR3: TGTGCCAGCAGCCAACTTTGGACTAGCGGTTCCTACGAGCAGTACTTC.

This clonotype was seen a few times. The rearrangement joins TRBV7-2 to TRBJ2-1, with 7 bases identical to TRBD2. CDR1 is SGHTA and CDR2 is FQGNSA in the germline V gene. V lost 6 bases and J lost 8; bases outside the gene matches: 7. The CDR3 is 13 residues long. The CDR3 reads CASRRGGSDEQFF. CDR3 coding DNA: TGTGCCAGCAGAAGGGGCGGGAGTGATGAGCAGTTCTTC.

This clonotype was seen a handful of times. The rearrangement links TRBV20-1 to TRBJ1-6; D is unresolved. Germline V gene data show CDR1 as DFQATT and CDR2 as SNEGSKA (reference sequence). The CDR3 is 17 amino acids. V dropped 6 bases and J dropped 4 bases, with 22 bases sitting between them. This CDR3 reads CSAPNFPFGDYNSPLHF. For the CDR3, the DNA is TGCAGTGCGCCCAATTTTCCGTTCGGGGATTATAATTCACCCCTCCACTTT.

This clonotype turned up a few times. The genes are TRBV5-4 and TRBJ2-5; TRBD2 might be the D (6 bases). Looked up from germline, CDR1 is SGHNT and CDR2 is YYREEE (reference sequence). With 4 bases removed from V and 0 bases from J, the gap between germline ends came to 13 bases. CDR3 length: 15 residues. In nucleotides, the CDR3 is TGTGCCAGCAGCCCGGAGGGATCTGACCAAGAGACCCAGTACTTC. Translation: CASSPEGSDQETQYF.

The sample holds many counts of this clonotype. The chain has TRBV12-3 or TRBV12-4 and TRBJ2-5, with TRBD2 identical over 9 bases. V trimming: 4 bases; J trimming: 2 bases; junction bases outside the gene matches: 5. This CDR3 is 15 amino acids long. The CDR3 here is CASSSILAGQETQYF. In DNA form, the CDR3 reads TGTGCCAGCAGTTCCATACTAGCGGGTCAAGAGACCCAGTACTTC.

The sample holds many counts of this clonotype. CDR3 loop: CASSSGGGPYEQYF. CDR3 in DNA: TGCGCCAGCAGCTCGGGCGGCGGACCCTACGAGCAGTACTTC. V and J are TRBV5-1 and TRBJ2-7; D gene ambiguous. The CDR3 sequence is 14 residues long. Germline V gene data show CDR1 as SGHRS and CDR2 as YFSETQ. The germline V and J ends were trimmed by 3 bases and 2 bases, with 12 bases remaining between them.

The chain couples TRBV3-1 to TRBJ2-2; 11 bases align to TRBD2. Trimming at V came to 4 bases and at J to 5 bases, leaving 6 bases not matched to a gene. The germline CDR1 and CDR2 sequences are LGHDT and YNNKEL (reference sequence). There are 16 residues in the CDR3. CDR3 DNA: TGTGCCAGCAGCCTACTTACTAGCGGGAGAACCGGGGAGCTGTTTTTT. This translates into CASSLLTSGRTGELFF.

This clonotype appeared many times. The chain combines TRBV28 with TRBJ1-4; D may be TRBD1 (5 bases). This CDR3 is built from 14 residues. Germline CDR1 reads MDHEN; CDR2 reads SYDVKM. Trimming cost V 2 bases and J 7 bases, with 11 bases left between them. Written as DNA, the CDR3 is TGTGCCAGCAGTTTACGGGGGTTCAGTGAAAAACTGTTTTTT. Its translation is CASSLRGFSEKLFF.

The J gene is TRBJ2-3, the V gene TRBV20-1, with TRBD2 as a possible D gene (6 bases). Trimming shortened V by 0 bases and J by 0 bases, and 13 bases separated the two germline ends. Germline V gene data show CDR1 as DFQATT and CDR2 as SNEGSKA (reference sequence). This CDR3 comprises 16 residues. The DNA for the CDR3 is TGCAGTGCTAGAGACCGCGGGACGGCTAGCACAGATACGCAGTATTTT. This sequence encodes CSARDRGTASTDTQYF.